Below are 20 T cell receptor beta chains sequenced from a single sample in a study of early T cells in non-severe SARS-CoV-2 infection. Each CDR3 protein is one row after TCRdb ran MiXCR on the 5' RACE reads. This table holds more than 65,000 distinct CDR3 sequences, about 13% found once. The sample consisted of whole blood. The origin of the receptors is an adult who was a healthcare worker with PCR-confirmed SARS-CoV-2 infection or an uninfected control (not recorded which).

This clonotype showed up many times. This chain connects TRBV7-9 to TRBJ2-7; a weak D match, TRBD1 (5 bases). V lost 5 bases, J lost 5 bases, and 16 bases lay in between. Germline assignment: CDR1 SEHNR and CDR2 FQNEAQ (reference sequence). The CDR3 runs to 14 residues. CDR3 DNA sequence: TGTGCCAGCAGCCCGCCCCGGCTAGGGGACGAGCAGTACTTC. It specifies CASSPPRLGDEQYF.

This clonotype came up many times. V and J are TRBV30 and TRBJ1-2; weak D call: TRBD1 (6 bases). The CDR3 length is 14 residues. Trimming stripped 2 bases from V and 0 bases from J, with 10 bases between. CDR1 GTSNPN and CDR2 SVGIG come from the germline V gene (reference sequence). CDR3 nucleotide sequence: TGTGCCTGGAGTCGGACAGACGCTAACTATGGCTACACCTTC. Translation: CAWSRTDANYGYTF.

This clonotype showed up just once. In nucleotides, the CDR3 is TGTGCCAGCACTCAGGACAGGGTGGATCAGCCCCAGCATTTT. Amino acids: CASTQDRVDQPQHF. The genes are TRBV2 and TRBJ1-5; 8 nucleotides match TRBD1. The CDR3 covers 14 residues. Germline V gene data show CDR1 as SNHLY and CDR2 as FYNNEI. V trimming: 7 bases; J trimming: 5 bases; junction bases outside the gene matches: 7.

This clonotype was observed at least ten times. This chain uses TRBV7-9 with TRBJ1-4; no clear D. The CDR3 spans 14 residues. With 5 bases removed from V and 7 bases from J, the gap between germline ends came to 14 bases. CDR1 is SEHNR, CDR2 FQNEAQ, per germline (reference sequence). The CDR3 DNA reads as TGTGCCAGCAGCCCAACCTGGAGTTCTGAAAAACTGTTTTTT. Residues: CASSPTWSSEKLFF.

This clonotype turned up a few times. This chain uses TRBV6-5 with TRBJ1-1, with 9 bases matching TRBD1. The junction had 4 bases not matched to a gene; V was cut back by 6 bases and J by 5 bases. This CDR3 has 13 residues. Germline V lookup: CDR1 MNHEY, CDR2 SVGAGI. CDR3: CASRGQGITEAFF. CDR3 DNA sequence: TGTGCCAGCAGGGGACAGGGAATAACTGAAGCTTTCTTT.

This clonotype was seen repeatedly, ten times or more. The chain combines TRBV20-1 with TRBJ2-7, with TRBD1 matching 10 bases. From germline, CDR1 is DFQATT and CDR2 SNEGSKA (reference sequence). The length of the CDR3 is 15 residues. V gave up 6 bases and J gave up 3 bases; unmatched junction bases: 11. The CDR3 reads CSATSPGQGRYEQYF. The CDR3 DNA reads as TGCAGTGCCACAAGCCCGGGACAGGGGCGCTACGAGCAGTACTTC.

This chain joins TRBV2 and TRBJ2-1; 9 nucleotides agree with TRBD1. This CDR3 is 13 amino acids long. From germline, CDR1 is SNHLY and CDR2 FYNNEI. Trimming at V came to 6 bases and at J to 6 bases, leaving 3 bases not matched to a gene. DNA for the CDR3: TGTGCCAGCAGCGGGACAGGGCTCAATGAGCAGTTCTTC. This codes for CASSGTGLNEQFF.

This clonotype has a handful of counts. The chain recombines TRBV19 with TRBJ2-5; TRBD1 might be the D (6 bases). V lost 3 bases and J 2 bases, leaving 7 bases between the germline ends. Germline V gives CDR1 LNHDA, CDR2 SQIVND (reference sequence). CDR3 size: 13 residues. Written as DNA, the CDR3 is TGTGCCAGTAGTATTCAGGGGCAAGAGACCCAGTACTTC. Encoded protein: CASSIQGQETQYF.

A few counts support this clonotype. This chain links TRBV28 with TRBJ1-2; 8 bases agree with TRBD1. This CDR3 has 15 residues. V dropped 6 bases and J dropped 4; count of bases not matched to a gene: 10. The germline V gene has CDR1 MDHEN and CDR2 SYDVKM. The CDR3 DNA follows: TGTGCCAGCAGCCCCGGTGGACAGGGCGGCTATGGCTACACCTTC. This gives the protein CASSPGGQGGYGYTF.

The chain couples TRBV21-1 to TRBJ1-2; TRBD1 is the table's D call, not checked against the DNA. TRBV21-1 is tagged as a pseudogene. The CDR3 covers 15 residues. In DNA, the CDR3 is TGTGCCAGCAGCAAAGAAATTGGGGGGAGCTATGGCTACACCTTC. This encodes CASSKEIGGSYGYTF.

Written as DNA, the CDR3 is TGTGCCAGCATCCTGTGGCAGGGCCGTTCTGGGGCCAACGTCCTGACTTTC. Its protein product is CASILWQGRSGANVLTF. This chain connects TRBV5-6 to TRBJ2-6; tentatively, D is TRBD1 (5 bases). The germline V gene encodes CDR1 SGHDT and CDR2 YYEEEE. This CDR3 spans 17 amino acids. Trimming took 6 bases from V and 1 from J, leaving 17 bases between them.

This clonotype turned up a few times. This rearrangement joins TRBV7-9 to TRBJ1-1, with 7 positions matching TRBD1. There are 14 residues in the CDR3. V shed 8 bases and J 6 bases; nucleotides not matched to a gene: 12. Germline loops: CDR1 SEHNR, CDR2 FQNEAQ (reference sequence). CDR3 sequence (DNA): TGTGCCAGCTCACCAGGGGGGGAGAGGTCTGAAGCTTTCTTT. This translates into CASSPGGERSEAFF.

This clonotype was observed a few times. The gene calls are TRBV4-3 and TRBJ2-1, with a weak D call TRBD2 (7 bases). CDR1 is LGHNA and CDR2 is YSLEER in the germline V gene. CDR3 size: 15 residues. V dropped 3 bases and J dropped 5 bases, with 14 bases sitting between them. This CDR3 reads CASSQWGGSHNEQFF. CDR3 DNA sequence: TGCGCCAGCAGCCAGTGGGGGGGCTCTCACAATGAGCAGTTCTTC.

In its sample, this clonotype was seen a few times. V usage is TRBV5-4 and J usage is TRBJ1-2, with 9 bases aligning to TRBD1. Trimming removed 0 bases from V and 4 bases from J; junction bases left unmatched: 7. Germline V gene lookup returns CDR1 SGHNT and CDR2 YYREEE (reference sequence). The length of the CDR3 is 16 residues. The CDR3 spells CASSLGTGAEGYGYTF. In nucleotides, the CDR3 is TGTGCCAGCAGCTTGGGGACAGGGGCGGAAGGCTATGGCTACACCTTC. The full variable domain, with the rest looked up from reference TRBV5-4 and TRBJ1-2, is ETGVTQSPTHLIKTRGQQVTLRCSSQSGHNTVSWYQQALGQGPQFIFQYYREEENGRGNFPPRFSGLQFPNYSSELNVNALELDDSALYLCASSLGTGAEGYGYTFGSGTRLTVV.

This clonotype was found many times. This chain links TRBV12-3 or TRBV12-4 with TRBJ2-3; D ambiguous. The germline V and J ends were trimmed by 3 bases and 0 bases, with 16 bases remaining between them. The CDR3 runs to 17 residues. CDR3 sequence reads: CASSFSNQALSTDTQYF. The CDR3 coding sequence is TGTGCCAGCAGTTTCAGTAATCAGGCCCTAAGCACAGATACGCAGTATTTT.

This clonotype was detected ten times or more. CDR3 bases: TGCAGTGCCTCCCGGGTGGGACGGTCTAGCAATCAGCCCCAGCATTTT. Encoded protein: CSASRVGRSSNQPQHF. The rearrangement uses TRBV20-1 and TRBJ1-5; D is possibly TRBD1 (5 bases). Germline CDR1 reads DFQATT; CDR2 reads SNEGSKA (reference sequence). This CDR3 comprises 16 residues. V lost 6 bases, J lost 0 bases, and 18 bases lay in between.

This clonotype was detected ten times or more. This chain uses TRBV20-1 with TRBJ2-7; 14 nucleotides line up with TRBD2. The CDR3 length is 17 residues. Germline V gene data show CDR1 as DFQATT and CDR2 as SNEGSKA (reference sequence). Germline trimming cut 0 bases from V and 3 bases from J; bases unmatched to any gene: 7. The CDR3 reads CSARENLGTSGSYEQYF. DNA of the CDR3: TGCAGTGCTAGAGAAAACCTGGGGACTAGCGGGAGCTACGAGCAGTACTTC.

This clonotype appeared a few times. V and J are TRBV7-2 and TRBJ2-2, with D possibly TRBD2 on 5 matching bases. The germline V gene encodes CDR1 SGHTA and CDR2 FQGNSA. The CDR3 is made up of 15 amino acids. V gave up 6 bases and J gave up 1 base, with 12 bases separating them. The CDR3, as DNA: TGTGCCAGCAGTTCGGAGAGGGAGAACACCGGGGAGCTGTTTTTT. Its protein is CASSSERENTGELFF.

The CDR3 DNA sequence: TGCAGTGCTAGTCCAGCGGGGGGCACAGATACGCAGTATTTT. As protein: CSASPAGGTDTQYF. The chain employs TRBV20-1 and TRBJ2-3; 8 bases agree with TRBD2. This CDR3 spans 14 amino acids. Germline-derived CDR1 and CDR2 are DFQATT and SNEGSKA (reference sequence). Trimming cost V 3 bases and J 1 base; bases outside gene matches: 3.

This clonotype was recorded only once. Since a much larger clone is just one base distant, this may be a read error. The chain combines TRBV15 with TRBJ1-3; D unclear. This CDR3 comprises 14 residues. Trimming removed 8 bases from V and 5 bases from J, with 16 bases in between. The germline V gene has CDR1 LNHNV and CDR2 YYDKDF (reference sequence). In DNA, the CDR3 is TGTGCCACCTGTTGGGGTGGATTCCGAAACACCATATATTTT. Translation gives CATCWGGFRNTIYF.